This TCR beta chain was observed in a study of blood T cells in healthy people across ages. Findings and caveats of the study: Bulk PBMC profiling left naive and antigen-experienced comparisons inconclusive.

The germline gives CDR1 SEHNR, CDR2 FQNEAQ (reference sequence). This CDR3 contains 20 residues. Trimming pared 3 bases from V and 1 base from J, leaving 27 bases between. Note on this clonotype: Antigen unknown.

Samples each yielded at least 6 micrograms of total RNA. Using a J-beta primer mix together with a sample-barcoded 5' primer, a second PCR was run for roughly 6 to 12 cycles. Each cDNA was tagged by a template-switch adaptor containing 12 random nucleotides. Every sample gave at least 2.5 million paired-end reads containing CDR3. TCRdb itself ran the 5' RACE reads through MiXCR, one entry per CDR3 protein. The table shows hundreds of thousands of distinct CDR3 sequences, with 49% occurring only once. The sequenced sample consisted of blood. The rearrangement links TRBV7-9 to TRBJ2-5; D is possibly TRBD1 (6 bases). This TCR derives from a woman aged 55 to 70 in good health. The CDR3 sequence is CASSFRPLLSQGQAQETQYF. The CDR3 region has the DNA TGTGCCAGCAGCTTCCGACCTTTGTTGAGCCAGGGGCAAGCCCAAGAGACCCAGTACTTC.